This TCR beta chain was found in a study of T-cell memory formation after mild COVID-19. This CDR3 has 14 amino acids. Germline CDR1 and CDR2: SGHRS and YFSETQ. The ends were cut back, 1 base at V and 8 bases at J, with 14 bases in the middle. TCR alpha and TCR beta cDNA libraries carrying sample barcodes and UMIs were produced by 5'RACE using constant-segment primers. TCRdb reprocessed the 5' RACE reads with MiXCR, giving one entry per CDR3 protein. The sample comprises more than 85,000 distinct CDR3 sequences, more than 9.5% of which are singletons, and roughly 40% rests with the top ten. This TCR came from a man younger than 30 who had mild COVID-19 (a few samples of this study predate the infection). Cell type and time point are not known. The sequenced material came from PBMCs or a T cell subset sorted from them (not recorded which). This rearrangement joins TRBV5-1 to TRBJ2-3; D is possibly TRBD2 (6 bases). The CDR3 nucleotides are TGCGCCAGCAGCTTGTTTTTGACTAGAGCTACGCAGTATTTT. It encodes CASSLFLTRATQYF.